What follows describes a single T cell receptor beta chain. This specimen belongs to a study of blood T cell repertoires in COVID-19. Study details: Researchers got acute and convalescent COVID-19 samples from the United States, Italy and Spain. The cDNA or gDNA used as material had been derived from T cells, B-cell-depleted T cells, or PBMCs.

In the original processing: From reference gene primer amplification, estimates of nucleated cell counts were derived. Measured with immunoSEQ multiplex PCR; TCRdb has only the in-frame clones, and not every one. From that table come the V and J calls and clone size; the DNA was used to work out D and trimming. The sample lists around 380,000 clones, 81% occurring once. V shed 2 bases and J shed 2 bases, with 11 bases lying between them. The CDR3 covers 15 residues. Germline values: CDR1 SGHKS, CDR2 YYEKEE (reference sequence). The chain is built from TRBV5-5 and TRBJ2-1, with D possibly TRBD1 on 5 matching bases. This clonotype was obtained from a human donor with acute or convalescent COVID-19. The donor label of this sample is uncertain. The sample was peripheral blood. In DNA form, the CDR3 reads TGTGCCAGCAGCTTCACAAGGGGAACCTACAATGAGCAGTTCTTC. Protein sequence: CASSFTRGTYNEQFF.